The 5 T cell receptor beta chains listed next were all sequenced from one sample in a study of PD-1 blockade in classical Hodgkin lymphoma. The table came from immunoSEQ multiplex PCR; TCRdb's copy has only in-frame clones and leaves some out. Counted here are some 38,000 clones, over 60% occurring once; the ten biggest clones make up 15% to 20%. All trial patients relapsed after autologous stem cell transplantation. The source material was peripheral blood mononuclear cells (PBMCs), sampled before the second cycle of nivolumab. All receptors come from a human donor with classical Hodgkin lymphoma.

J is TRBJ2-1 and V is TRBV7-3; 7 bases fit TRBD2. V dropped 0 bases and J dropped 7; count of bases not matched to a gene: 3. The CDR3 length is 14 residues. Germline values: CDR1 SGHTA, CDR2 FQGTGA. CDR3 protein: CASSLTGLRNEQFF. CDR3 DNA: TGTGCCAGCAGCTTAACGGGACTACGGAATGAGCAGTTCTTC.

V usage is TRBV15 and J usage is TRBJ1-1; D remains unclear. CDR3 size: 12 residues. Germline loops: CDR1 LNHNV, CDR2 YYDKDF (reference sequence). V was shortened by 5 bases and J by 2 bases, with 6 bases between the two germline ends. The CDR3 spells CATSGGNTEAFF. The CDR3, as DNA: TGTGCCACCAGCGGAGGAAACACTGAAGCTTTCTTT.

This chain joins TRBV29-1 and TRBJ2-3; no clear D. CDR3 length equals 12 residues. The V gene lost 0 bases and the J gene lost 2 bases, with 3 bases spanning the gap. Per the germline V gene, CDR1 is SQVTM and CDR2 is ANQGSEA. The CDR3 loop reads CSVEDHTDTQYF. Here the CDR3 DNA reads TGCAGCGTTGAAGACCACACAGATACGCAGTATTTT.

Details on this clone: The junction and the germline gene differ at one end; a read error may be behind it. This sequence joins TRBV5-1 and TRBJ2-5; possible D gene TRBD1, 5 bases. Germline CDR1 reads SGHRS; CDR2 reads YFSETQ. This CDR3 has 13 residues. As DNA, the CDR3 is TGCGCCTGCAGTTCCGACAGTCTAGAGACCCAGTACTTC. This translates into CACSSDSLETQYF.

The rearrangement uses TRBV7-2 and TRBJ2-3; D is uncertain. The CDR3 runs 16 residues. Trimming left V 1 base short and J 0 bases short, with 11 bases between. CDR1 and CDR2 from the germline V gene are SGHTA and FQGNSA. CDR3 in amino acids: CASSLDETRSTDTQYF. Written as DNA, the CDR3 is TGTGCCAGCAGCTTAGATGAGACTCGAAGCACAGATACGCAGTATTTT.